This TCR beta chain was obtained from a study of a mutant IDH1 vaccine in newly diagnosed glioma. Points on this clone: Antigen: not known.

TCRdb keeps only in-frame clones here, not all; method: immunoSEQ multiplex PCR. The table has approximately 44,000 clones, roughly four fifths seen once. Germline CDR1 and CDR2: GTSNPN and SVGIG (reference sequence). Trimming left V 4 bases short and J 1 base short, with 13 bases between. The CDR3 extends over 14 amino acids. This sample's time point: week 35, safety follow-up. A 20-mer mutant IDH1 peptide at 300 ug was injected subcutaneously with topical imiquimod. Astrocytomas that were new, WHO grade 3 or 4, IDH1-mutant and ATRX-lost were present in the donors. The gene calls are TRBV30 and TRBJ1-2; D unclear. The input for sequencing was PBMCs, taken from a glioma patient whose treatment included an IDH1 peptide vaccine. The origin of this receptor is a man aged 35 to 55 with glioma. The CDR3: CAWIPRSVNYGYTF. The CDR3 DNA is TGTGCCTGGATTCCGCGATCTGTTAACTATGGCTACACCTTC.